Listed here are 5 T cell receptor beta chains from one sample, sequenced in a study of T cell responses to AZD1222 COVID-19 vaccine. Method: immunoSEQ multiplex PCR; TCRdb's copy keeps in-frame clones and lacks some. This repertoire shows 25,000 to 35,000 clones, about three quarters found once; its top ten account for 5.8%. The sample consisted of peripheral blood, taken on day 0 of AZD1222 vaccination. The receptor source for this set is an adult in good health.

This clone was found a few times. CDR3 residues: CASSVATGEETQYF. The CDR3 DNA is TGTGCCAGCAGCGTAGCGACAGGCGAAGAGACCCAGTACTTC. The chain employs TRBV9 and TRBJ2-5, with a tentative D call TRBD1 (6 bases). Trimming cost V 0 bases and J 3 bases, with 9 bases left between them. Germline lookup yields CDR1 SGDLS and CDR2 YYNGEE. The CDR3 consists of 14 residues. The full variable domain, with the rest looked up from reference TRBV9 and TRBJ2-5, is DSGVTQTPKHLITATGQRVTLRCSPRSGDLSVYWYQQSLDQGLQFLIQYYNGEERAKGNILERFSAQQFPDLHSELNLSSLELGDSALYFCASSVATGEETQYFGPGTRLLVL.

The V call is TRBV19, the J call TRBJ1-2, with TRBD1 matching 7 bases. J lost 3 bases, V lost 5 bases, and 12 bases had no gene match. This CDR3 spans 16 amino acids. CDR1 and CDR2 from the germline V gene are LNHDA and SQIVND (reference sequence). Here the CDR3 reads CASSALGIQGHYGYTF. In DNA form, the CDR3 reads TGTGCCAGTAGTGCCCTGGGAATACAGGGGCACTATGGCTACACCTTC. The full variable domain, completed using reference TRBV19 and TRBJ1-2, is DGGITQSPKYLFRKEGQNVTLSCEQNLNHDAMYWYRQDPGQGLRLIYYSQIVNDFQKGDIAEGYSVSREKKESFPLTVTSAQKNPTAFYLCASSALGIQGHYGYTFGSGTRLTVV.

The chain employs TRBV6-6 and TRBJ1-5; no clear D. The CDR3 runs to 13 residues. Per germline, CDR1 MNHNY and CDR2 SVGAGI (reference sequence). V lost 2 bases, J lost 1 base, and 3 bases lay in between. The DNA of the CDR3 is TGTGCCAGCAGTTACAACAGCAATCAGCCCCAGCATTTT. This encodes CASSYNSNQPQHF.

This clone was seen a handful of times. This rearrangement joins TRBV11-3 to TRBJ2-1; TRBD1 aligns across 7 bases. CDR1 and CDR2 from the germline V gene are SGHNT and YENEEA. V was pared by 5 bases and J by 9 bases, with 13 bases of the junction left unmatched. CDR3 size: 15 residues. CDR3: CASSPRQGEWGEQFF. The CDR3 DNA reads as TGTGCCAGCAGCCCCCGACAGGGAGAATGGGGTGAGCAGTTCTTC.

This clone has just one count. The chain links TRBV6-4 to TRBJ2-2; the D gene is possibly TRBD1 (5 bases). The germline gives CDR1 MRHNA, CDR2 SNTAGT. The CDR3 consists of 17 residues. Between the trimmed V and J ends, which lost 0 bases and 4 bases, there was a span of 15 bases. Here the CDR3 DNA reads TGTGCCAGCAGTGACTCGGGGTCCACAGGTCTCACCGGGGAGCTGTTTTTT. This translates into CASSDSGSTGLTGELFF.